This is a list of T cell receptor beta chains from one sample in a study of response to subunit inactivated influenza vaccine. MiXCR, applied by TCRdb to the RT-PCR reads, yields one record per CDR3 protein. The sample includes 430,000 or so distinct CDR3 sequences, about 10% seen only once; the top ten take approximately 12%. The material sequenced was PBMCs from blood, taken more than 35 days after vaccination. These receptors originate from a man in his fifties who received an inactivated influenza vaccine. Both conserved end residues are part of each CDR3. A D gene is named only where the DNA matches it firmly. Expanded clones get a size class; other rows say once, few or many, or leave the size out.

D: TRBD1; J: TRBJ2-7; size: -; V: TRBV29-1; CDR3: CSVYRGREQYF; DNA: TGCAGCGTCTACAGGGGGCGGGAGCAGTACTTC
D: -; J: TRBJ2-6; size: -; V: TRBV25-1; CDR3: CASSLAGGANVLTF; DNA: TGTGCCAGCAGTTTGGCGGGGGGGGCCAACGTCCTGACTTTC
D: TRBD1; J: TRBJ2-7; size: -; V: TRBV6-2/TRBV6-3; CDR3: CASSLWTGEHEQYF; DNA: TGTGCCAGCAGTCTGTGGACAGGGGAACACGAGCAGTACTTC
D: TRBD2; J: TRBJ2-5; size: -; V: TRBV10-3; CDR3: CAIRRTSGDRGNQYF; DNA: TGTGCCATCAGGCGGACTAGCGGGGATCGAGGGAACCAGTACTTC
D: -; J: TRBJ1-1; size: few; V: TRBV12-3/TRBV12-4; CDR3: CASSLGTMGTEAFF; DNA: TGTGCCAGCAGTTTAGGGACAATGGGCACTGAAGCTTTCTTT
D: TRBD1; J: TRBJ1-1; size: many; V: TRBV3-1; CDR3: CASSRRDSNTEAFF; DNA: TGTGCCAGCAGCCGACGGGACAGTAACACTGAAGCTTTCTTT
D: -; J: TRBJ1-1; size: -; V: TRBV18; CDR3: CASSTRLAEAFF; DNA: TGTGCCAGCTCAACCCGGCTCGCTGAAGCTTTCTTT
D: TRBD1; J: TRBJ2-1; size: few; V: TRBV24-1; CDR3: CATRAGGRYNEQFF; DNA: TGTGCCACCCGAGCAGGGGGTCGGTACAATGAGCAGTTCTTC
D: -; J: TRBJ1-5; size: -; V: TRBV6-1; CDR3: CASSPIGRGNQPQHF; DNA: TGTGCCAGCAGTCCCATTGGCAGGGGCAATCAGCCCCAGCATTTT
D: -; J: TRBJ2-2; size: few; V: TRBV7-2; CDR3: CASSLGQKRMFF; DNA: TGTGCCAGCAGCTTAGGGCAGAAGCGGATGTTTTTT
D: -; J: TRBJ1-1; size: -; V: TRBV20-1; CDR3: CSALRRQPNTEAFF; DNA: TGCAGTGCCCTCAGGAGACAACCGAACACTGAAGCTTTCTTT
D: -; J: TRBJ2-1; size: many; V: TRBV28; CDR3: CASSLFWRGSYNEQFF; DNA: TGTGCCAGCAGTTTATTTTGGCGGGGCTCCTACAATGAGCAGTTCTTC
D: -; J: TRBJ2-2; size: -; V: TRBV5-1; CDR3: CASSEVSTGELFF; DNA: TGCGCCAGCAGCGAGGTTAGCACCGGGGAGCTGTTTTTT
D: -; J: TRBJ2-1; size: few; V: TRBV6-5; CDR3: CASSYSSINEQFF; DNA: TGTGCCAGCAGTTACTCGTCCATTAATGAGCAGTTCTTC
D: TRBD1; J: TRBJ1-5; size: -; V: TRBV2; CDR3: CASSESVIFDRGNQPQHF; DNA: TGTGCCAGCAGTGAATCTGTTATATTTGACAGGGGGAATCAGCCCCAGCATTTT
D: -; J: TRBJ2-1; size: many; V: TRBV29-1; CDR3: CSVDFYNEQFF; DNA: TGCAGCGTTGATTTTTACAATGAGCAGTTCTTC
D: -; J: TRBJ2-1; size: -; V: TRBV11-2; CDR3: CASTPILPNEQFF; DNA: TGTGCCAGCACCCCAATCCTCCCGAATGAGCAGTTCTTC
D: -; J: TRBJ1-5; size: few; V: TRBV10-3; CDR3: CAISERGQSNQPQHF; DNA: TGTGCCATCAGTGAGAGAGGACAGTCGAATCAGCCCCAGCATTTT